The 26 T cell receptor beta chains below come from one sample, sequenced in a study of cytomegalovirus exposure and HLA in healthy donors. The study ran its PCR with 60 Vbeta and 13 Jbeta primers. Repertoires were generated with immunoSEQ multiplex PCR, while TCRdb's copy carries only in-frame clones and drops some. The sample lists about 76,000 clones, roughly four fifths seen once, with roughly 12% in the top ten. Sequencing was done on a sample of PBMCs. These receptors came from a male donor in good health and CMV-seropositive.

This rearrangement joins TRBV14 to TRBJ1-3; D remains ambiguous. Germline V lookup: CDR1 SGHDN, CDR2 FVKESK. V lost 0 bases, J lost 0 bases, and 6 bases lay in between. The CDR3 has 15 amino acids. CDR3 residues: CASSQDPGSGNTIYF. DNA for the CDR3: TGTGCCAGCAGCCAAGATCCCGGCTCTGGAAACACCATATATTTT.

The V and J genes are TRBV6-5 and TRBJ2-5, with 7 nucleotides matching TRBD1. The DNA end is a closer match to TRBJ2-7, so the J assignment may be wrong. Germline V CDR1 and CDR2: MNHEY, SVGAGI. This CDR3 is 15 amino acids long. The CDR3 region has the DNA TGTGCCAGCAGATCCGGACAGGCGGTCGTTTACGAGCAGTACTTC. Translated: CASRSGQAVVYEQYF.

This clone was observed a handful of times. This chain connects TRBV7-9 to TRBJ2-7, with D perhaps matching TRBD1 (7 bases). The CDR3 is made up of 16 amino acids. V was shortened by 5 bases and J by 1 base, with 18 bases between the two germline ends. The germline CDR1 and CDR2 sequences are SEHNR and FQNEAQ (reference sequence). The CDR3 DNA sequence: TGTGCCAGCAGCCACCAGGGGGGAATTGGGTCCTACGAGCAGTACTTC. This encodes CASSHQGGIGSYEQYF. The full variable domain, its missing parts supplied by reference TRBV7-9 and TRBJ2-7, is DTGVSQNPRHKITKRGQNVTFRCDPISEHNRLYWYRQTLGQGPEFLTYFQNEAQLEKSRLLSDRFSAERPKGSFSTLEIQRTEQGDSAMYLCASSHQGGIGSYEQYFGPGTRLTVT.

CDR3: CASKGGATLLDRGQPYEQYF. The DNA for the CDR3 is TGTGCCAGCAAGGGGGGGGCGACTTTACTCGACAGGGGGCAACCTTACGAGCAGTACTTC. The rearrangement joins TRBV27 to TRBJ2-5, with TRBD1 identical over 10 bases. The J call may not be correct, given that the DNA end is closer to TRBJ2-7. Germline CDR1 MNHEY, CDR2 SMNVEV (reference sequence). This CDR3 spans 20 amino acids.

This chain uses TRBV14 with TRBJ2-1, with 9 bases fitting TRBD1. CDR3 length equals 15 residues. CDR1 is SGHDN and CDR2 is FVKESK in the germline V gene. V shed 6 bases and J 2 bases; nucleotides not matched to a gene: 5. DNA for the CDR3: TGTGCCAGCAGTGCCGGGACAGGGACCTACAATGAGCAGTTCTTC. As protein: CASSAGTGTYNEQFF.

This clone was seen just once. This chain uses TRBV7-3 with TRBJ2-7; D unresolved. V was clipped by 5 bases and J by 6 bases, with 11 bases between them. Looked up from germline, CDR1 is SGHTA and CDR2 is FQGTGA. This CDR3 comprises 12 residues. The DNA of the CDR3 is TGTGCCAGCAGCCCCCACAATCTCGAGCAGTACTTC. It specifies CASSPHNLEQYF.

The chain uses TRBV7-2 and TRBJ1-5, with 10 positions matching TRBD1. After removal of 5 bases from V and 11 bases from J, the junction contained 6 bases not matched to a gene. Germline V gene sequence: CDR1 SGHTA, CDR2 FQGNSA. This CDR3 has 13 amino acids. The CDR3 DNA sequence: TGTGCCAGCAGCCCATCCGGGACAGGGGCCCAGCATTTT. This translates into CASSPSGTGAQHF.

The CDR3 DNA reads as TGTGCCAGCAGTGAAACCCGGGGGGTCTCTGGAAACACCATATATTTT. The encoded protein is CASSETRGVSGNTIYF. The rearrangement joins TRBV6-1 to TRBJ1-3, with TRBD1 as a possible D gene (5 bases). This CDR3 has 16 amino acids. Trimming took off 2 bases at V and 0 bases at J, with 11 bases between the two ends. The V gene's germline CDR1 is MNHNS and CDR2 SASEGT.

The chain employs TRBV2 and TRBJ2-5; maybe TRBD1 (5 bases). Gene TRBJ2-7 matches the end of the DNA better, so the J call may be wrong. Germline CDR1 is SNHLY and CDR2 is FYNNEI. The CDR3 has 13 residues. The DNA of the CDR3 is TGTGCCAGCAGATCCCCGGACACCTACGAGCAGTACTTC. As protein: CASRSPDTYEQYF.

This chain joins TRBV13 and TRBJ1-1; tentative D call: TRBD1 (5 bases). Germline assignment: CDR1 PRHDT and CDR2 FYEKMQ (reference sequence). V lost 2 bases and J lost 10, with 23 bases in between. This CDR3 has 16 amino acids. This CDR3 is CASSLPSSGDLRRAFF. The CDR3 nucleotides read TGTGCCAGCAGCTTACCGAGTAGCGGGGACCTCCGAAGAGCTTTCTTT.

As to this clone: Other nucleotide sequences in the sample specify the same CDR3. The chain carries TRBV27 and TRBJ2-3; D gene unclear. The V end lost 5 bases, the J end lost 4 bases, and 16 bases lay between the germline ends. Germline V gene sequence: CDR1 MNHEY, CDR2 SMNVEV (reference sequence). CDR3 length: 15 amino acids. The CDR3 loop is CASSPTLNLADTQYF. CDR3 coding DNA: TGTGCCAGCAGTCCCACATTAAATCTAGCAGATACGCAGTATTTT.

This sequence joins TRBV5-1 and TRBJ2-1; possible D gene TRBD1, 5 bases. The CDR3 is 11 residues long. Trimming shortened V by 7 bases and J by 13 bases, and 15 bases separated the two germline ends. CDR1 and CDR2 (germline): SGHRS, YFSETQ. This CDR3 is CASGSTRTQFF. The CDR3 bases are TGCGCCAGCGGCTCGACGCGGACACAGTTCTTC.

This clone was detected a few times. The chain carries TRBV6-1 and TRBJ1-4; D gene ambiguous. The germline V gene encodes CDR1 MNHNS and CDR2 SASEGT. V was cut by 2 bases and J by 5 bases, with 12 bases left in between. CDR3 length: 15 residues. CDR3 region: CASSEWGGINEKLFF. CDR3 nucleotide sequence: TGTGCCAGCAGTGAATGGGGAGGGATCAATGAAAAACTGTTTTTT.

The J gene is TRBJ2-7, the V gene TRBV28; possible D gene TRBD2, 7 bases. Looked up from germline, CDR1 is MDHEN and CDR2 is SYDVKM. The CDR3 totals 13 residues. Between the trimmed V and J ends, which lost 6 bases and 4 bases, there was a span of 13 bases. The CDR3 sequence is CASRKGGRYEQYF. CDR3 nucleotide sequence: TGTGCCAGCAGAAAGGGGGGGAGGTACGAGCAGTACTTC.

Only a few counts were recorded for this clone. The DNA of the CDR3 is TGCGCCAGCAGCCGAACTGCGGGGGAGCAGTACTTC. Translated: CASSRTAGEQYF. The chain joins TRBV4-1 to TRBJ2-7, with D possibly TRBD2 on 6 matching bases. Germline V gene data show CDR1 as MGHRA and CDR2 as YSYEKL. With 4 bases removed from V and 7 bases from J, the gap between germline ends came to 11 bases. The CDR3 runs to 12 residues.

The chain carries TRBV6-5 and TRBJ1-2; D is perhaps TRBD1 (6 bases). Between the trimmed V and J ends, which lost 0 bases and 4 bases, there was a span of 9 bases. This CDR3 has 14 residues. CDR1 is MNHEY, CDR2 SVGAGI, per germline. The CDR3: CASSYSVQGYGYTF. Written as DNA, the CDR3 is TGTGCCAGCAGTTACTCGGTACAGGGCTATGGCTACACCTTC.

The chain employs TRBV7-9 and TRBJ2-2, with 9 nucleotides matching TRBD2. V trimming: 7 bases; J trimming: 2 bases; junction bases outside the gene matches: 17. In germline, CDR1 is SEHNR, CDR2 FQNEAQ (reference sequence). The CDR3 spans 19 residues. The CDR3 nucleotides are TGTGCCAGCACATCCCCGGGATGGCGGGGGGGTCATAACACCGGGGAGCTGTTTTTT. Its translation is CASTSPGWRGGHNTGELFF. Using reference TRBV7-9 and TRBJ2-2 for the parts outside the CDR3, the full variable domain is DTGVSQNPRHKITKRGQNVTFRCDPISEHNRLYWYRQTLGQGPEFLTYFQNEAQLEKSRLLSDRFSAERPKGSFSTLEIQRTEQGDSAMYLCASTSPGWRGGHNTGELFFGEGSRLTVL.

CDR3 sequence reads: CASSQPGGRERNEQFF. The CDR3 nucleotides are TGCGCCAGCAGTCAACCAGGGGGCCGGGAGCGCAATGAGCAGTTCTTC. The J gene is TRBJ2-1, the V gene TRBV23-1; 8 nucleotides align to TRBD1. TRBV23-1 is assigned to the ORF class and has an uncertain function. The CDR3 has 16 amino acids. Germline trimming cut 2 bases from V and 6 bases from J; bases unmatched to any gene: 9.

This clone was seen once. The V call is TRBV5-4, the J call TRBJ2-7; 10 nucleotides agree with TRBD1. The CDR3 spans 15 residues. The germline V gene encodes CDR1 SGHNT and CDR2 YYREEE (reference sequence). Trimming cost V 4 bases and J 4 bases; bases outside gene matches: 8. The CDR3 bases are TGTGCCAGCAGCCCACCAGGGACAGGGGTGTACGAGCAGTACTTC. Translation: CASSPPGTGVYEQYF.

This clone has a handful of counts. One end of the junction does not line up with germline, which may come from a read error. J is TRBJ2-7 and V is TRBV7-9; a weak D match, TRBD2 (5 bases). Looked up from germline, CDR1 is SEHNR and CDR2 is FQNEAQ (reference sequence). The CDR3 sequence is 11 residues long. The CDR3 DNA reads TGTTCCAGCAGCGGAGGTCACGAGCAGTACTTC. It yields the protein CSSSGGHEQYF.

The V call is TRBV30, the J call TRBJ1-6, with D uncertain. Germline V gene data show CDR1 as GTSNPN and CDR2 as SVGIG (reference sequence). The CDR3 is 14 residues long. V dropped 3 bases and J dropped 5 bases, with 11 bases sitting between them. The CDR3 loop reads CAWSPGLHNSPLHF. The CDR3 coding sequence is TGTGCCTGGAGCCCGGGTTTGCATAATTCACCCCTCCACTTT. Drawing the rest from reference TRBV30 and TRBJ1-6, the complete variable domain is SQTIHQWPATLVQPVGSPLSLECTVEGTSNPNLYWYRQAAGRGLQLLFYSVGIGQISSEVPQNLSASRPQDRQFILSSKKLLLSDSGFYLCAWSPGLHNSPLHFGNGTRLTVT.

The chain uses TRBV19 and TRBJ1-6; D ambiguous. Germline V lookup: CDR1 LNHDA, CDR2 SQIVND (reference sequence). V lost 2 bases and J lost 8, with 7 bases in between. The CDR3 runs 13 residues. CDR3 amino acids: CASSITGDSPLHF. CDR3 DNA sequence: TGTGCCAGTAGTATAACGGGAGATTCACCCCTCCACTTT.

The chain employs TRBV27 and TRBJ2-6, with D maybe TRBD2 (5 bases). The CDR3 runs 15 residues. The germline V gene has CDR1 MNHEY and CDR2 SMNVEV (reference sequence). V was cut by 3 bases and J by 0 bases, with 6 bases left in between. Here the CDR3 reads CASSFSASGANVLTF. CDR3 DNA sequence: TGTGCCAGCAGTTTTAGCGCCTCTGGGGCCAACGTCCTGACTTTC.

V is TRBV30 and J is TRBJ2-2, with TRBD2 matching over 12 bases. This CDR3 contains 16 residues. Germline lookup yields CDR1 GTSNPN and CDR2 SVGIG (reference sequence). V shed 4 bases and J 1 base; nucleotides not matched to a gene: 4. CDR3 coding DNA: TGTGCCTGGATTCTGGGACTAGCGGGGAACACCGGGGAGCTGTTTTTT. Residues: CAWILGLAGNTGELFF.

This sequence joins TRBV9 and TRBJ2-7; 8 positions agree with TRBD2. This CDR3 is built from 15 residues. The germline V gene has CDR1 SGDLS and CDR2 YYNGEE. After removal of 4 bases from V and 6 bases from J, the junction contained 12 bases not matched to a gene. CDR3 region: CASSSRGSGVSEQYF. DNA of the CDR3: TGTGCCAGCAGCTCCAGAGGTAGCGGGGTAAGCGAGCAGTACTTC. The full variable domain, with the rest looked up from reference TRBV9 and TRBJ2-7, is DSGVTQTPKHLITATGQRVTLRCSPRSGDLSVYWYQQSLDQGLQFLIQYYNGEERAKGNILERFSAQQFPDLHSELNLSSLELGDSALYFCASSSRGSGVSEQYFGPGTRLTVT.

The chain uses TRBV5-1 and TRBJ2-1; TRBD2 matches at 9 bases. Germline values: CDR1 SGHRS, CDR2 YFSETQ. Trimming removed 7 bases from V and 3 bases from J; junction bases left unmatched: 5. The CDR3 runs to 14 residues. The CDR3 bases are TGCGCCAGCGCCAGCGGGGGGAGCTACAATGAGCAGTTCTTC. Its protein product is CASASGGSYNEQFF.